This record looks at one TCR beta chain sequence and its context. The data stem from a study of blood T cell repertoires in COVID-19. In the study overall: Donors in the United States, Italy and Spain gave samples during acute or convalescent COVID-19. In each case, the material was cDNA or gDNA derived from T cells, B-cell-depleted T cells, or PBMCs.

In the source study's methods: Estimation of nucleated cell counts was performed using reference gene primer amplification. Produced via immunoSEQ multiplex PCR; TCRdb's table is partial and in-frame only. V, J and clone size reflect that table, while D and trimming were determined from the DNA. The table includes approximately 290,000 clones, more than 65% detected once. Germline lookup yields CDR1 SGHVS and CDR2 FQNEAQ. This CDR3 is 17 amino acids long. Trimming removed 2 bases at V and 0 bases at J, with 14 bases between. Patients of the Seattle cohort, enrolled during active infection, were followed longitudinally.

The chain carries TRBV7-8 and TRBJ2-1; D remains unclear. The clonotype originates from a person between 65 and 80 years old with COVID-19, enrolled during active disease. The sequenced material came from peripheral blood. CDR3 nucleotides: TGTGCCAGCAGCTTAATCGGTCTGACTGGCTCCTACAATGAGCAGTTCTTC. It yields the protein CASSLIGLTGSYNEQFF.